This TCR beta chain was sequenced during a study of technical replicates of blood from a handful of donors. Measured with immunoSEQ multiplex PCR; TCRdb has only the in-frame clones, and not every one. Of some 78,000 clones listed, 85% to 95% were seen once; the top ten hold 0.41%. The TCR was taken from a human donor in good health. The specimen sequenced was T cells isolated from PBMCs.

The DNA for the CDR3 is TGCGCCAGCAGCCAAGAAAGGGGGAGGGCCAACGTCCTGACTTTC. Residues: CASSQERGRANVLTF. The genes are TRBV4-1 and TRBJ2-6; D perhaps matches TRBD1 (6 bases). CDR1 and CDR2 from the germline V gene are MGHRA and YSYEKL. This CDR3 has 15 residues. Trimming removed 0 bases from V and 5 bases from J, with 8 bases in between.